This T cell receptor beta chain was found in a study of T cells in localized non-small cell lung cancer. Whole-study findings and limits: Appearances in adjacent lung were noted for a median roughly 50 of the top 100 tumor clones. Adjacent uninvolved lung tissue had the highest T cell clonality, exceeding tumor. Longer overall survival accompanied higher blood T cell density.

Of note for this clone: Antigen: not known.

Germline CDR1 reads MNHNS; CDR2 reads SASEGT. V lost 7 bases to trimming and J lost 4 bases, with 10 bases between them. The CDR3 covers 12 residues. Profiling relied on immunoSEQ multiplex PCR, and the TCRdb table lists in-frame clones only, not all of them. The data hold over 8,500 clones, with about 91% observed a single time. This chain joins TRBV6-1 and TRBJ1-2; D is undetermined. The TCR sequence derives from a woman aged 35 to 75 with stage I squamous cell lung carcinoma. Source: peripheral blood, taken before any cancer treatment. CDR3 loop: CASIIPPYGYTF. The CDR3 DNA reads TGTGCCAGCATAATCCCCCCCTATGGCTACACCTTC.